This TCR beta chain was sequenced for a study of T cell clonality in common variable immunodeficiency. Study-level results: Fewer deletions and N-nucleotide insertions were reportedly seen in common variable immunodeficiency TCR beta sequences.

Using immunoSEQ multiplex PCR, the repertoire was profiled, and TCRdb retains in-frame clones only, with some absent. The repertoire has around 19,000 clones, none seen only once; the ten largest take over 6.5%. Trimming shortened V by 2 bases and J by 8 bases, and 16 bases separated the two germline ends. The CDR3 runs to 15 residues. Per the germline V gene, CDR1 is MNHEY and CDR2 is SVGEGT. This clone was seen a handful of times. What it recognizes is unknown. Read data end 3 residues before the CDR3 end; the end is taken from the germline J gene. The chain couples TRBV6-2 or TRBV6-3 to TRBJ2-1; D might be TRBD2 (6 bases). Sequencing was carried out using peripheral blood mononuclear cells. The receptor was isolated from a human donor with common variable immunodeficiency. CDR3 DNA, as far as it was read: TGTGCCAGCAGTTACCCAGAAGGGACTTTGGATGAG. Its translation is CASSYPEGTLDE. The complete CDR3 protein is CASSYPEGTLDEQFF.